This is a list of T cell receptor beta chains from one sample in a study of blood T cell repertoires in COVID-19. TCRdb's table, derived via immunoSEQ multiplex PCR, lists solely in-frame clones and lacks some. This sample yields 55,000 to 90,000 clones, of which roughly 91% are seen a single time; more than 1.1% belongs to the top ten. Specimen: peripheral blood. The origin of the receptors is a human donor in a cohort sampled during active COVID-19. CDR3s include the opening cysteine and the closing phenylalanine or tryptophan. Each record gives: J gene, V gene, clone size, D gene, CDR3 DNA, CDR3 protein. D genes are given only for firm matches. Size tells how often a clone was seen (once, few, many) or the class of an expanded clone, and some rows leave it out.

J: TRBJ2-5; V: TRBV6-5; size: .; D: .; DNA: TGTGCCAGCAGTTACTCGTCCGGAGGACAAGAGACCCAGTACTTC; CDR3: CASSYSSGGQETQYF
J: TRBJ2-1; V: TRBV2; size: once; D: .; DNA: TGTGCCAGCAGTGAAACGCGCGGTTACAATGAGCAGTTCTTC; CDR3: CASSETRGYNEQFF
J: TRBJ1-3; V: TRBV23-1; size: .; D: .; DNA: TGCGCCAGCAGTCTCGGTGGGAGCTCTGGAAACACCATATATTTT; CDR3: CASSLGGSSGNTIYF
J: TRBJ2-3; V: TRBV4-1; size: .; D: TRBD1; DNA: TGCGCCAGCAGCCAGGTGGACAGGGCTAGCACAGATACGCAGTATTTT; CDR3: CASSQVDRASTDTQYF
J: TRBJ2-1; V: TRBV5-1; size: .; D: .; DNA: TGCGCCAGCAGCTTGGGGGGCAGCTCCTACAATGAGCAGTTCTTC; CDR3: CASSLGGSSYNEQFF
J: TRBJ2-1; V: TRBV7-9; size: once; D: TRBD2; DNA: TGTGCCAGCAGCTTACCCACTAGCGGGAGTTCCTACAATGAGCAGTTCTTC; CDR3: CASSLPTSGSSYNEQFF
J: TRBJ1-5; V: TRBV19; size: .; D: .; DNA: TGTGCCAGTAGTATAACGTATTGGGGCGGCAATCAGCCCCAGCATTTT; CDR3: CASSITYWGGNQPQHF
J: TRBJ2-5; V: TRBV7-7; size: .; D: .; DNA: TGTGCTAGCAGCCCCGGAGGGCGCACTCACCAAGAGACCCAGTACTTC; CDR3: CASSPGGRTHQETQYF
J: TRBJ2-3; V: TRBV11-1; size: .; D: .; DNA: TGTGCCAGCAGCTTAGGGGAGACCACAGATACGCAGTATTTT; CDR3: CASSLGETTDTQYF
J: TRBJ1-2; V: TRBV6-5; size: .; D: .; DNA: TGTGCCAGCAGTTACTTCAGGGACTCTGGCTACACCTTC; CDR3: CASSYFRDSGYTF
J: TRBJ1-2; V: TRBV28; size: .; D: .; DNA: TGTGCCAGCAGTTTGTCAGGGGTGGTCTATGGCTACACCTTC; CDR3: CASSLSGVVYGYTF
J: TRBJ1-4; V: TRBV12-5; size: .; D: .; DNA: TGTGCTAGTGGCGGACAGTTCGATGAAAAACTGTTTTTT; CDR3: CASGGQFDEKLFF
J: TRBJ2-3; V: TRBV6-1; size: .; D: TRBD2; DNA: TGTGCCAGCAGTGAGAGACTAGCGGGAGAGGCAGGTACGCAGTATTTT; CDR3: CASSERLAGEAGTQYF
J: TRBJ1-5; V: TRBV28; size: many; D: .; DNA: TGTGCCAGCAGTTCACCAAACAGGGTACGGAGCAATCAGCCCCAGCATTTT; CDR3: CASSSPNRVRSNQPQHF
J: TRBJ2-3; V: TRBV6-5; size: .; D: .; DNA: TGTGCCAGCAGTCTACAGGGAGGGTTCACAGATACGCAGTATTTT; CDR3: CASSLQGGFTDTQYF
J: TRBJ2-3; V: TRBV20-1; size: once; D: .; DNA: TGCAGTGCTAGTGTTCGGAGCGGCACAGATACGCAGTATTTT; CDR3: CSASVRSGTDTQYF
J: TRBJ2-1; V: TRBV6-6; size: .; D: TRBD2; DNA: TGTGCCAGCAGCCTACTAGCGGGGCCATACAATGAGCAGTTCTTC; CDR3: CASSLLAGPYNEQFF
J: TRBJ1-5; V: TRBV27; size: .; D: .; DNA: TGTGCCAGCGGCCATGGCCCCGGGCAGCCCCAGCATTTT; CDR3: CASGHGPGQPQHF
J: TRBJ2-7; V: TRBV5-1; size: .; D: .; DNA: TGCGCCAGCAGCTTGGTAGTCGGGAGTCGACACGAGCAGTACTTC; CDR3: CASSLVVGSRHEQYF
J: TRBJ2-2; V: TRBV18; size: .; D: .; DNA: TGTGCCAGCTCACCACGGGGCAGCTCCGGGGAGCTGTTTTTT; CDR3: CASSPRGSSGELFF
J: TRBJ1-1; V: TRBV7-2; size: .; D: .; DNA: TGTGCCAGCAGCTTATATCCGGGGGGAGGGACCTATGAAGCTTTCTTT; CDR3: CASSLYPGGGTYEAFF
J: TRBJ2-3; V: TRBV7-9; size: .; D: TRBD2; DNA: TGTGCCAGCAGCCTGGGACTAGCGGGAAGCACAGATACGCAGTATTTT; CDR3: CASSLGLAGSTDTQYF
J: TRBJ2-3; V: TRBV2; size: .; D: TRBD2; DNA: TGTGCCAGTACCTGGCTAGCGGGAATCACAGATACGCAGTATTTT; CDR3: CASTWLAGITDTQYF
J: TRBJ1-2; V: TRBV19; size: .; D: TRBD1; DNA: TGTGCCAGTAGTCCTCCCCTCGGGACAGGGGAGAACACCTTC; CDR3: CASSPPLGTGENTF
J: TRBJ2-7; V: TRBV10-3; size: few; D: TRBD2; DNA: TGTGCCTCCGCGGTAGCGGGCTACGAGCAGTACTTC; CDR3: CASAVAGYEQYF
J: TRBJ1-6; V: TRBV6-5; size: once; D: .; DNA: TGTGCCAGCAGGCCACCAGGGCTCCCCCTCCACTTT; CDR3: CASRPPGLPLHF
J: TRBJ2-7; V: TRBV2; size: once; D: .; DNA: TGTGCCAGCAGTGGCAGGGATAGGACCTACGAGCAGTACTTC; CDR3: CASSGRDRTYEQYF
J: TRBJ2-1; V: TRBV9; size: .; D: TRBD2; DNA: TGTGCCAGCAGCGTAGGGCAGCGGGAAACCAATGAGCAGTTCTTC; CDR3: CASSVGQRETNEQFF
J: TRBJ1-5; V: TRBV3-1/TRBV3-2; size: once; D: .; DNA: TGTGCCAGCAGCCAAAGGCAACACAGGGCGGGCCAGCCCCAGCATTTT; CDR3: CASSQRQHRAGQPQHF
J: TRBJ1-3; V: TRBV2; size: .; D: .; DNA: TGTGCCAGCAGTGAAAGCAGGACTGGAAACACCATATATTTT; CDR3: CASSESRTGNTIYF
J: TRBJ1-2; V: TRBV4-1; size: once; D: .; DNA: TGCGCCAGCAGCCAAGATAAAGACAGAATATATGGCTACACCTTC; CDR3: CASSQDKDRIYGYTF
J: TRBJ2-6; V: TRBV29-1; size: .; D: .; DNA: TGCAGCGCGAGAGGTGGGGCCAACGTCCTGACTTTC; CDR3: CSARGGANVLTF
J: TRBJ1-5; V: TRBV3-1/TRBV3-2; size: .; D: TRBD1; DNA: TGTGCCAGCAGCGAGGGACAGGTGAGCAATCAGCCCCAGCATTTT; CDR3: CASSEGQVSNQPQHF
J: TRBJ1-2; V: TRBV3-1/TRBV3-2; size: .; D: TRBD1; DNA: TGTGCCAGCAGCCAAGAGGGACAGTACTATGGCTACACCTTC; CDR3: CASSQEGQYYGYTF
J: TRBJ2-1; V: TRBV19; size: once; D: TRBD2; DNA: TGTGCCAGTAGTCGGGGGGGAGCGGGAGGAGTCTACAATGAGCAGTTCTTC; CDR3: CASSRGGAGGVYNEQFF
J: TRBJ2-7; V: TRBV28; size: .; D: TRBD1; DNA: TGTGCCAGCAGTGGACAGGGGCCTCGAGGATTGGGATCATTC; CDR3: CASSGQGPRGLGSF
J: TRBJ2-2; V: TRBV10-2; size: once; D: TRBD1; DNA: TGCGCCAGTTTCCGACAGGGGCCACGAGATGGGGGGGAGCTGTTTTTT; CDR3: CASFRQGPRDGGELFF
J: TRBJ1-3; V: TRBV6-5; size: once; D: .; DNA: TGTGCCAGCATCCGAACACCTGGCTCTGGAAACACCATATATTTT; CDR3: CASIRTPGSGNTIYF
J: TRBJ2-1; V: TRBV28; size: .; D: TRBD2; DNA: TGTGCCAGCAGAGGACTAGCGGGGCCCACCGCTTCTGTTATGTATGAGCAGTTCTTC; CDR3: CASRGLAGPTASVMYEQFF
J: TRBJ2-7; V: TRBV5-1; size: .; D: .; DNA: TGCGCCAGCAGCTTGGCCAACTACGAGCAGTACTTC; CDR3: CASSLANYEQYF
J: TRBJ2-5; V: TRBV5-5; size: .; D: TRBD2; DNA: TGTGCCAGCAGCTTGGAGGTGGCTAGCGGGAGAGAGACCCAGTACTTC; CDR3: CASSLEVASGRETQYF
J: TRBJ1-6; V: TRBV10-3; size: many; D: .; DNA: TGTGCCATCAGTGAGGAGGGAGGTTCACCCCTCCACTTT; CDR3: CAISEEGGSPLHF
J: TRBJ2-5; V: TRBV6-1; size: .; D: .; DNA: TGTGCCAGCAGTGAACCTTCCCCTAGGGAGACCCAGTACTTC; CDR3: CASSEPSPRETQYF
J: TRBJ2-1; V: TRBV19; size: medium-sized; D: TRBD2; DNA: TGTGCCAGTAGCCCGGGACTAGCGGGAGCGGTAGAGTTCTTC; CDR3: CASSPGLAGAVEFF
J: TRBJ2-3; V: TRBV7-3; size: .; D: TRBD2; DNA: TGTGCCAGCAGCCCGGGACTAGCGGCGGGACAAGATACGCAGTATTTT; CDR3: CASSPGLAAGQDTQYF
J: TRBJ1-2; V: TRBV7-3; size: .; D: TRBD1; DNA: TGTGCCAGCAGCTCGACGGGACAGGGGGGTGGCTACACCTTC; CDR3: CASSSTGQGGGYTF
J: TRBJ2-5; V: TRBV30; size: once; D: .; DNA: TGTGCCTGGGGTCCGGGGATGGGGCAAGAGACCCAGTACTTC; CDR3: CAWGPGMGQETQYF
J: TRBJ2-2; V: TRBV2; size: .; D: TRBD2; DNA: TGTGCCAGCAGTGAAATAGCGGGAGGGCCTGGGAACACCGGGGAGCTGTTTTTT; CDR3: CASSEIAGGPGNTGELFF
J: TRBJ2-3; V: TRBV28; size: .; D: .; DNA: TGTGCCAGCAGTCCCTCCGCAGATACGCAGTATTTT; CDR3: CASSPSADTQYF
J: TRBJ1-4; V: TRBV27; size: .; D: TRBD1; DNA: TGTGCCAGCAGTTCCAGCCCGGGGACAGGGGGTAATAATGAAAAACTGTTTTTT; CDR3: CASSSSPGTGGNNEKLFF
J: TRBJ2-5; V: TRBV5-1; size: .; D: TRBD2; DNA: TGCGCCAGCAGCTCGGGGGGGGCTCATGAGACCCAGTACTTC; CDR3: CASSSGGAHETQYF
J: TRBJ2-5; V: TRBV2; size: few; D: TRBD2; DNA: TGTGCCAGCAGTGGGGTTAGCGGGAGGGGGTCCCAGTACTTC; CDR3: CASSGVSGRGSQYF
J: TRBJ2-5; V: TRBV7-6; size: .; D: TRBD1; DNA: TGTGCCAGCAGCCCTAATGTGAGGGGACAGGGTGGCCGGGAGACCCAGTACTTC; CDR3: CASSPNVRGQGGRETQYF
J: TRBJ2-6; V: TRBV11-2; size: .; D: .; DNA: TGTGCCAGCAGCTCTAGCTCTGGGGCCAACGTCCTGACTTTC; CDR3: CASSSSSGANVLTF
J: TRBJ2-2; V: TRBV29-1; size: .; D: .; DNA: TGCAGCGTCTTGAACACCGGGGAGCTGTTTTTT; CDR3: CSVLNTGELFF
J: TRBJ2-3; V: TRBV6-5; size: .; D: TRBD2; DNA: TGTGCCAGCAGCCGCGGGAGGGAGGGCACAGATACGCAGTATTTT; CDR3: CASSRGREGTDTQYF
J: TRBJ2-1; V: TRBV19; size: .; D: .; DNA: TGTGCCAGTGGGACTTGGATAAATGAGCAGTTCTTC; CDR3: CASGTWINEQFF
J: TRBJ2-7; V: TRBV28; size: .; D: TRBD2; DNA: TGTGCCAGCAGGGCCGGGACTAGCGGGAGGGGGGTCCTCTACGAGCAGTACTTC; CDR3: CASRAGTSGRGVLYEQYF